Shown below are 7 T cell receptor beta chains from a single sample sequenced in a study of T cells in Graves' hyperthyroidism and ophthalmopathy. TCR beta CDR3 region amplification was performed from RNA transcripts. First-round RT-PCR with HTBI primers amplified the TCR CDR3 region. TCRdb passed the multiplex PCR reads through MiXCR, listing each CDR3 protein once. The sample lists some 720,000 distinct CDR3 sequences; less than 20% were seen once. The source material was blood. These receptors were obtained from a man aged 18 to 29 with Graves' hyperthyroidism.

Only a few counts were recorded for this clonotype. V and J are TRBV20-1 and TRBJ2-7; D unresolved. Trimming shortened V by 1 base and J by 5 bases, and 6 bases separated the two germline ends. CDR1 and CDR2 from the germline V gene are DFQATT and SNEGSKA (reference sequence). This CDR3 is 11 amino acids long. The CDR3 sequence: CSARVRNEQYF. Here the CDR3 DNA reads TGCAGTGCTAGAGTACGGAACGAGCAGTACTTC.

This clonotype has a count of ten or more. The rearrangement links TRBV7-2 to TRBJ2-3, with D possibly matching TRBD2 (7 bases). This CDR3 has 16 residues. With 0 bases removed from V and 2 bases from J, the gap between germline ends came to 12 bases. Germline V gives CDR1 SGHTA, CDR2 FQGNSA. The CDR3 sequence is CASSLARGGYTDTQYF. DNA of the CDR3: TGTGCCAGCAGCTTAGCTAGGGGGGGGTACACAGATACGCAGTATTTT.

This clonotype was seen more than once but under ten times. This chain connects TRBV27 to TRBJ2-3; D not certain. Germline V lookup: CDR1 MNHEY, CDR2 SMNVEV (reference sequence). Trimming stripped 3 bases from V and 1 base from J, with 8 bases between. The CDR3 spans 14 residues. The CDR3 region is CASSFNYRTDTQYF. The DNA of the CDR3 is TGTGCCAGCAGTTTCAACTACCGCACAGATACGCAGTATTTT.

This clonotype occurred many times. V and J are TRBV28 and TRBJ1-2; D may be TRBD1 (6 bases). The CDR3 length is 12 residues. Germline V gives CDR1 MDHEN, CDR2 SYDVKM. Trimming cost V 5 bases and J 7 bases, with 11 bases left between them. In nucleotides, the CDR3 is TGTGCCAGCAGTCTCCGGACAGTTGGCTACACCTTC. The encoded protein is CASSLRTVGYTF.

The chain combines TRBV3-1 with TRBJ2-7, with D tentatively TRBD2 (6 bases). Germline V gene sequence: CDR1 LGHDT, CDR2 YNNKEL (reference sequence). V shed 7 bases and J shed 2 bases, with 12 bases lying between them. This CDR3 has 13 amino acids. In DNA form, the CDR3 reads TGTGCCAGCACCGATGGGGGGACCTACGAGCAGTACTTC. Translation gives CASTDGGTYEQYF.

This clonotype occurred many times. The chain joins TRBV20-1 to TRBJ2-7; possible D gene TRBD2, 6 bases. The germline CDR1 and CDR2 sequences are DFQATT and SNEGSKA (reference sequence). V shed 2 bases and J shed 5 bases, with 16 bases lying between them. This CDR3 has 14 residues. The DNA of the CDR3 is TGCAGTGCTAGACGGGGGAACCCATCCCACGAGCAGTACTTC. It is translated as CSARRGNPSHEQYF.

This rearrangement joins TRBV29-1 to TRBJ2-5; TRBD1 matches 8 bases. Germline lookup yields CDR1 SQVTM and CDR2 ANQGSEA. The V gene end was trimmed by 0 bases and the J gene end by 2 bases; junction bases not matched to a gene: 5. The CDR3 runs 15 residues. In DNA form, the CDR3 reads TGCAGCGTTGAAGAGGCAGGGGGCCGGCAAGAGACCCAGTACTTC. Translation gives CSVEEAGGRQETQYF.